This TCR beta chain was obtained from a study of cytomegalovirus exposure and HLA in healthy donors. Unmatched junction bases numbered 8, after V lost 5 bases and J lost 10 bases. The CDR3 contains 13 residues. Germline V gene lookup returns CDR1 LNHDA and CDR2 SQIVND (reference sequence). General study points: Likely technical artifact: a cluster of highly shared sequence variants.

About this clone itself: Its matching antigen is unknown.

Researchers ran the PCR with 60 Vbeta and 13 Jbeta primers. The repertoire was sequenced with immunoSEQ multiplex PCR; TCRdb's copy has only in-frame clones and lacks some. This table has about 220,000 clones, about 75% appearing once. Material: PBMCs. This TCR derives from a woman in her twenties or thirties in good health and CMV-seronegative. V usage is TRBV19 and J usage is TRBJ2-1, with TRBD1 matching 7 bases. The CDR3 loop reads CASSPTGFGEQFF. In DNA form, the CDR3 reads TGTGCCAGTAGTCCGACAGGGTTCGGGGAGCAGTTCTTC.